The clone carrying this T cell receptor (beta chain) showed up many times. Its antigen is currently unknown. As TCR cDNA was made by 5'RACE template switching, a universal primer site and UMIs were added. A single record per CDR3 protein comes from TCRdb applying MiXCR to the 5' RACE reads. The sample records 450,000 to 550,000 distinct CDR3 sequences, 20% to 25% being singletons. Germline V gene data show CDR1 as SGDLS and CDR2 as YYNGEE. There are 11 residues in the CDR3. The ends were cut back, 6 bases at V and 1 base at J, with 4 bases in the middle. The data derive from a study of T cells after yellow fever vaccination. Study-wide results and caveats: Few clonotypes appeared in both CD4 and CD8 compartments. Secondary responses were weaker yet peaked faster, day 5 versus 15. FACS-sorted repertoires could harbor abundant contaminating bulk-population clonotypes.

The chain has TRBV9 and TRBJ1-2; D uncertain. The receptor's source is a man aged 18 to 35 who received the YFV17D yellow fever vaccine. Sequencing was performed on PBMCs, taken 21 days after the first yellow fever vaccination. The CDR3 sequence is CASTDNYGYTF. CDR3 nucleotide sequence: TGTGCCAGCACCGATAACTATGGCTACACCTTC.